This entry concerns a single TCR beta chain. No antigen is known for it. RNA totalling about 0.5 to 1 ug underwent reverse transcription with random hexamers. TCRdb reprocessed the immunoSEQ multiplex PCR reads with MiXCR, giving one entry per CDR3 protein. Of fewer than 150,000 distinct CDR3 sequences detected, 95% appear once; the ten largest clones hold approximately 0.18%. The study sequenced TCR beta in blood CD8+ and CD4+ T cells. These data are taken from a study of CD8 T cells in Susac syndrome. Study outcomes and limitations: The greatest CD8+ clonal expansion in Susac occurred in TEMRA cells and in active patients. There were around 15 Susac-specific public clones in total CD8+ repertoires and several in CD8+ TEMRA repertoires.

Trimming left V 6 bases short and J 7 bases short, with 13 bases between. Germline values: CDR1 DFQATT, CDR2 SNEGSKA (reference sequence). The CDR3 has 11 residues. The receptor comes from a human donor with Susac syndrome. The sample taken for sequencing was CD8+ T cells from PBMCs. The chain couples TRBV20-1 to TRBJ2-7; D may be TRBD2 (6 bases). In DNA form, the CDR3 reads TGCAGTGCGGGGGGAGAGGATGAGCAGTACTTC. Translating it yields CSAGGEDEQYF.